This T cell receptor (beta chain) stems from a study of response to subunit inactivated influenza vaccine. General study points: Authors suggested few new T cells are recruited by each seasonal influenza vaccination.

For this clonotype: Antigen unknown.

Using its own MiXCR run on the RT-PCR reads, TCRdb lists one record per CDR3 protein. In the table there are about 520,000 distinct CDR3 sequences, about 25% of which are singletons. Germline V CDR1 and CDR2: DFQATT, SNEGSKA (reference sequence). CDR3 length: 15 residues. V shed 3 bases, J shed 5 bases, and the junction held 8 bases outside the gene matches. The sequences come from CD4+ T cells sorted from PBMCs, collected more than 4 days after vaccination. This sequence joins TRBV20-1 and TRBJ1-4; TRBD1 matches 8 bases. This TCR was sampled from a man between 50 and 59 years old who received an inactivated influenza vaccine. The CDR3 DNA follows: TGCAGTGCTAGCGCTCCGGGACAGGTGAATGAAAAACTGTTTTTT. Translating it yields CSASAPGQVNEKLFF.